This T cell receptor (beta chain) was profiled in a study of Tregs in tolerant kidney transplant recipients. Findings of the study overall: Nucleotide sequences could not be compared across some patients' samples due to primer changes.

Sequencing used immunoSEQ multiplex PCR; TCRdb keeps in-frame clones, though not all of them. This sample has about 83,000 clones; more than 95% occur once, and the top ten carry 0.55% to 0.6%. Points on this clone: Its antigen remains unidentified.

V was cut by 2 bases and J by 4 bases, with 12 bases left in between. CDR1 is SGHTA, CDR2 FQGTGA, per germline. The CDR3 is made up of 16 amino acids. Unstimulated Tregs (CD4+CD25+CD127-) and CD4+CD25- non-Tregs were sorted from PBMCs. The clonotype was recovered from a human donor who received a combined kidney and bone marrow transplant. The chain employs TRBV7-3 and TRBJ2-6; D is possibly TRBD2 (5 bases). The starting material was CD4+ T cells from blood, obtained before the transplant. CDR3 nucleotide sequence: TGTGCCAGCAGCTTATCCCGGGATGCGGGGGCCAACGTCCTGACTTTC. Its protein product is CASSLSRDAGANVLTF.